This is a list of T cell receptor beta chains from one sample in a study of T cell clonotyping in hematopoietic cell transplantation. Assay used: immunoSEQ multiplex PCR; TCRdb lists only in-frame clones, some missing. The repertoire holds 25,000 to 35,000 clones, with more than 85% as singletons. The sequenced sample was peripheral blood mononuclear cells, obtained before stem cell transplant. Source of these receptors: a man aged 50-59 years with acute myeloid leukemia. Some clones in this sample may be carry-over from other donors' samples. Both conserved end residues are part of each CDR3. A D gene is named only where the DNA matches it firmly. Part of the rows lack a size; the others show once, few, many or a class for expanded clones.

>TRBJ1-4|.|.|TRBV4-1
CASSQGPAQGTNEKLFF
TGCGCCAGCAGCCAAGGCCCCGCCCAGGGGACTAATGAAAAACTGTTTTTT
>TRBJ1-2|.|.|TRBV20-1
CSASPDGYTF
TGCAGTGCTAGCCCCGACGGCTACACCTTC
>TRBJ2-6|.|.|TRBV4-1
CASSLESGANVLTF
TGCGCCAGCAGCCTGGAATCTGGGGCCAACGTCCTGACTTTC
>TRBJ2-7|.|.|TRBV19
CASSIALQRYGEQYF
TGTGCCAGTAGTATAGCGCTCCAGCGGTATGGCGAGCAGTACTTC
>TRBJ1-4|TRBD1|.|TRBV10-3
CAIRSGQGATNEKLFF
TGTGCCATCAGATCCGGACAGGGGGCAACTAATGAAAAACTGTTTTTT
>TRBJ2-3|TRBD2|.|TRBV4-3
CASSQGGAGVISSTDTQYF
TGCGCCAGCAGCCAAGGGGGCGCGGGGGTGATTTCTAGCACAGATACGCAGTATTTT
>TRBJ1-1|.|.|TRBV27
CASSFWGEGTEAFF
TGTGCCAGCAGTTTTTGGGGGGAGGGCACTGAAGCTTTCTTT
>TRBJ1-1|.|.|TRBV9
CASSVAPTRNTEAFF
TGTGCCAGCAGCGTAGCCCCGACTAGGAACACTGAAGCTTTCTTT
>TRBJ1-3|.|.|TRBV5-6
CASSPLAGNTIYF
TGTGCCAGCAGCCCCTTAGCTGGAAACACCATATATTTT
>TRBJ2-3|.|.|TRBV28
CASSTWAVWTDTQYF
TGTGCCAGCAGTACCTGGGCGGTTTGGACAGATACGCAGTATTTT
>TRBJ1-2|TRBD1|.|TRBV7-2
CASSLTAQQGNYGYTF
TGTGCCAGCAGCTTAACGGCGCAACAGGGGAACTATGGCTACACCTTC
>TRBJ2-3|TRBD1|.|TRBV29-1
CSVMGTGDTDTQYF
TGCAGCGTGATGGGGACAGGGGACACAGATACGCAGTATTTT
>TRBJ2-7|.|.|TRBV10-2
CASSYGSTGNEQYF
TGCGCCAGCAGTTATGGTTCGACGGGCAACGAGCAGTACTTC
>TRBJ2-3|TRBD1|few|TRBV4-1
CASSPLQGADTQYF
TGCGCCAGCAGCCCACTCCAGGGGGCAGATACGCAGTATTTT
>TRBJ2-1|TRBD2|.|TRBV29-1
CSSREDSYNEQFF
TGCAGCTCGCGGGAGGACTCCTACAATGAGCAGTTCTTC
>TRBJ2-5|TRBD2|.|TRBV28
CASSLIAGADQETQYF
TGTGCCAGCAGTTTGATAGCGGGGGCGGACCAAGAGACCCAGTACTTC
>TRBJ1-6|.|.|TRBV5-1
CASSLGPGDNSPLHF
TGCGCCAGCAGCTTGGGTCCGGGCGATAATTCACCCCTCCACTTT
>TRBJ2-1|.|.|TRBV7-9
CASSFSNEQFF
TGTGCCAGCAGCTTCTCCAATGAGCAGTTCTTC
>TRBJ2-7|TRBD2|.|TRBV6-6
CASSFIAGGVYEQYF
TGTGCCAGCAGTTTCATAGCGGGGGGAGTCTACGAGCAGTACTTC
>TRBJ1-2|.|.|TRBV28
CASSGGGYTF
TGTGCCAGCAGTGGTGGTGGCTACACCTTC
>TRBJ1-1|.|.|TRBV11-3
CASSLEGNTEAFF
TGTGCCAGCAGCTTAGAAGGAAACACTGAAGCTTTCTTT
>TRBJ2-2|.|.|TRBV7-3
CASSQGANTGELFF
TGTGCCAGCAGCCAGGGCGCGAACACCGGGGAGCTGTTTTTT
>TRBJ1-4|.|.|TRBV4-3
CASSQDMEASEKLFF
TGCGCCAGCAGCCAAGATATGGAAGCTAGCGAAAAACTGTTTTTT
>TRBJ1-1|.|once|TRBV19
CASSDMGKNTEAFF
TGTGCCAGTAGTGACATGGGGAAGAACACTGAAGCTTTCTTT
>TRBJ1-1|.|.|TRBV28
CASSLKQPEAFF
TGTGCCAGCAGTTTAAAACAGCCTGAAGCTTTCTTT
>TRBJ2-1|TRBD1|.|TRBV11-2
CASSQDPGQGPFF
TGTGCCAGCAGCCAAGACCCGGGACAGGGGCCGTTCTTC
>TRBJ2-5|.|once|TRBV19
CASSIADTRLETQYF
TGTGCCAGTAGTATCGCGGACACTAGGTTGGAGACCCAGTACTTC
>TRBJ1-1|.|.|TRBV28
CASGGSGTEAFF
TGTGCCAGCGGAGGGTCGGGCACTGAAGCTTTCTTT
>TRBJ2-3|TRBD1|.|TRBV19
CASSSGQATDTQYF
TGTGCCAGTAGCTCGGGACAGGCCACAGATACGCAGTATTTT
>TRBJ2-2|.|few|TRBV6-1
CATKAGGPNGELFF
TGTGCCACTAAAGCTGGGGGACCGAACGGGGAGCTGTTTTTT
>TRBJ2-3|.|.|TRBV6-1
CASRETASTDTQYF
TGTGCCAGCAGGGAGACAGCAAGCACAGATACGCAGTATTTT
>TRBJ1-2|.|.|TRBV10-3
CAISDPALNGYTF
TGTGCCATCAGTGATCCCGCGCTGAATGGCTACACCTTC
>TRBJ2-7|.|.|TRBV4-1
CASSQAPGSYEQYF
TGCGCCAGCAGCCAAGCTCCAGGCTCCTACGAGCAGTACTTC
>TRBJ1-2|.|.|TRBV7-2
CASSSNGGRRDYGYTF
TGTGCCAGCAGCTCGAATGGGGGGAGGAGGGACTATGGCTACACCTTC
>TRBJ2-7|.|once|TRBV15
CATSRGGGGSYEQYF
TGTGCCACCAGCAGAGGGGGGGGCGGTTCCTACGAGCAGTACTTC